This is a list of T cell receptor beta chains from one sample in a study of OX40 agonist ivuxolimab in advanced cancers. Assay used: immunoSEQ multiplex PCR; TCRdb lists only in-frame clones, some missing. The sample holds around 62,000 clones, about 77% seen once. Sequencing used CD4+ or CD8+ T cells sorted from blood, obtained in a trial of the OX40 agonist ivuxolimab. All receptors derive from an adult with an advanced solid tumor such as melanoma, head and neck, liver or kidney cancer. Each CDR3 is given with its conserved first and last residue. A D gene is named only where the DNA matches it firmly. Rows may omit the clone size; those that give it use once, few, many or a size class.

j_call: TRBJ1-2
clone_size: .
d_call: TRBD1
v_call: TRBV18
cdr3_nt: TGTGCCAGCTCAGGGGCCGCTACAGGGGACAGAGGCGATGGCTACACCTTC
cdr3_aa: CASSGAATGDRGDGYTF

j_call: TRBJ1-1
clone_size: .
d_call: .
v_call: TRBV18
cdr3_nt: TGTGCCAGCTCATCGACGGTGAACACTGAAGCTTTCTTT
cdr3_aa: CASSSTVNTEAFF

j_call: TRBJ1-2
clone_size: .
d_call: TRBD1
v_call: TRBV10-3
cdr3_nt: TGTGCCATCAGTGAGTCCACAGGGGGCTGGGGCTACACCTTC
cdr3_aa: CAISESTGGWGYTF

j_call: TRBJ2-3
clone_size: .
d_call: .
v_call: TRBV7-3
cdr3_nt: TGTGCCAGCAGCTCTGGAAGCGGAATCACAGATACGCAGTATTTT
cdr3_aa: CASSSGSGITDTQYF

j_call: TRBJ2-5
clone_size: .
d_call: .
v_call: TRBV4-2
cdr3_nt: TGTGCCAGCAGCCAGACCGGGGGTCAAGAGACCCAGTACTTC
cdr3_aa: CASSQTGGQETQYF

j_call: TRBJ2-6
clone_size: once
d_call: TRBD2
v_call: TRBV9
cdr3_nt: TGTGCCAGCAGCGTAGGCCTAGCGGGAGGCAGCTCTGGGGCCAACGTCCTGACTTTC
cdr3_aa: CASSVGLAGGSSGANVLTF

j_call: TRBJ1-2
clone_size: .
d_call: TRBD1
v_call: TRBV27
cdr3_nt: TGTGCCAGCAGTCCAGGGACAGGTAGTGGCTACACCTTC
cdr3_aa: CASSPGTGSGYTF

j_call: TRBJ1-6
clone_size: .
d_call: TRBD1
v_call: TRBV5-1
cdr3_nt: TGCGCCAGCAGCTTGGCAGTCGCAGGGGGCTCCTATAATTCACCCCTCCACTTT
cdr3_aa: CASSLAVAGGSYNSPLHF

j_call: TRBJ2-7
clone_size: once
d_call: .
v_call: TRBV7-2
cdr3_nt: TGTGCCAGCAGCTTAGGGGGGCTCCTATCTGGGGAGCAGTACTTC
cdr3_aa: CASSLGGLLSGEQYF

j_call: TRBJ1-1
clone_size: few
d_call: .
v_call: TRBV10-3
cdr3_nt: TGTGCCATCACCGGACGGCAGGGAGACACTGAAGCTTTCTTT
cdr3_aa: CAITGRQGDTEAFF

j_call: TRBJ2-1
clone_size: .
d_call: .
v_call: TRBV19
cdr3_nt: TGTGCCAGTAGTATTGCGCGAAGCTCCTACAATGAGCAGTTCTTC
cdr3_aa: CASSIARSSYNEQFF

j_call: TRBJ1-6
clone_size: .
d_call: .
v_call: TRBV4-1
cdr3_nt: TGCGCCAGCAGCCAAGTGGGGGGAAGTAATTCACCCCTCCACTTT
cdr3_aa: CASSQVGGSNSPLHF

j_call: TRBJ2-7
clone_size: .
d_call: .
v_call: TRBV7-9
cdr3_nt: TGTGCCAGCAGCTTAGAGGGCGGTACGTCCTATGAGCAGTACTTC
cdr3_aa: CASSLEGGTSYEQYF

j_call: TRBJ1-2
clone_size: .
d_call: TRBD1
v_call: TRBV5-1
cdr3_nt: TGCGCCAGCAGCTTGGGGGACAGAAACTATGGCTACACCTTC
cdr3_aa: CASSLGDRNYGYTF

j_call: TRBJ2-7
clone_size: .
d_call: TRBD2
v_call: TRBV7-9
cdr3_nt: TGTGCCAGCAGCTTATGGCTGACTAGCGGAATTTACGAGCAGTACTTC
cdr3_aa: CASSLWLTSGIYEQYF

j_call: TRBJ1-1
clone_size: .
d_call: .
v_call: TRBV2
cdr3_nt: TGTGCCTCATCAATCCACCGGGCGGCTTTCTTT
cdr3_aa: CASSIHRAAFF

j_call: TRBJ1-2
clone_size: .
d_call: TRBD1
v_call: TRBV2
cdr3_nt: TGTGCCAGCAGGGCTACAGGGGGCAACTATGGCTACACCTTC
cdr3_aa: CASRATGGNYGYTF

j_call: TRBJ1-1
clone_size: once
d_call: TRBD1
v_call: TRBV5-4
cdr3_nt: TGTACCAGCAGCCCCTCGGCAGGGGGAGATCTAGAAGCTTTCTTT
cdr3_aa: CTSSPSAGGDLEAFF

j_call: TRBJ1-1
clone_size: .
d_call: TRBD1
v_call: TRBV6-5
cdr3_nt: TGTGCCAGCAGTTACGGGACAGGGATCTTGGACACTGAAGCTTTCTTT
cdr3_aa: CASSYGTGILDTEAFF

j_call: TRBJ2-3
clone_size: .
d_call: .
v_call: TRBV5-1
cdr3_nt: TGCGCCAGCAGCCCTCGTCTCCTTTCTAGCACAGATACGCAGTATTTT
cdr3_aa: CASSPRLLSSTDTQYF

j_call: TRBJ1-2
clone_size: few
d_call: TRBD1
v_call: TRBV4-1
cdr3_nt: TGCGCCAGCAGCCAAGACCACTGGGGACAGAGGACAGGGTATGGCTACACCTTC
cdr3_aa: CASSQDHWGQRTGYGYTF

j_call: TRBJ2-5
clone_size: .
d_call: TRBD2
v_call: TRBV18
cdr3_nt: TGTGCCAGCTCACTGGGACTAGCGGGAGTAGGAGAGACCCAGTACTTC
cdr3_aa: CASSLGLAGVGETQYF

j_call: TRBJ1-1
clone_size: once
d_call: .
v_call: TRBV5-1
cdr3_nt: TGCGCCAGCAGCTCCTCGGCAGGTCTGAACACTGAAGCTTTCTTT
cdr3_aa: CASSSSAGLNTEAFF

j_call: TRBJ2-7
clone_size: many
d_call: .
v_call: TRBV11-2
cdr3_nt: TGTGCCAGCAGCTTAGGCGTCAGTACCTACGAGCAGTACTTC
cdr3_aa: CASSLGVSTYEQYF

j_call: TRBJ1-6
clone_size: .
d_call: .
v_call: TRBV7-9
cdr3_nt: TGTGCCAGCACCGCTTTTGCAGGAGGTATGGGGAATTCACCCCTCCACTTT
cdr3_aa: CASTAFAGGMGNSPLHF

j_call: TRBJ2-5
clone_size: .
d_call: .
v_call: TRBV19
cdr3_nt: TGTGCCAGTAGTATCGGTGGGCAAGAGACCCAGTACTTC
cdr3_aa: CASSIGGQETQYF

j_call: TRBJ2-1
clone_size: .
d_call: .
v_call: TRBV15
cdr3_nt: TGTGCCACCAACGCCGGGACGTCCTACAATGAGCAGTTCTTC
cdr3_aa: CATNAGTSYNEQFF

j_call: TRBJ2-3
clone_size: .
d_call: .
v_call: TRBV9
cdr3_nt: TGTGCCAGCAGCGTAGTATCGTCGGGAGCCACAGATACGCAGTATTTT
cdr3_aa: CASSVVSSGATDTQYF

j_call: TRBJ2-7
clone_size: few
d_call: TRBD2
v_call: TRBV5-1
cdr3_nt: TGCGCCAGCAGCCTGGGACTAGCGGGAGGAGGCGAGCAGTACTTC
cdr3_aa: CASSLGLAGGGEQYF

j_call: TRBJ2-2
clone_size: .
d_call: TRBD1
v_call: TRBV19
cdr3_nt: TGTGCCACCTCGACAGGGGGGTACACCGGGGAGCTGTTTTTT
cdr3_aa: CATSTGGYTGELFF

j_call: TRBJ2-7
clone_size: once
d_call: .
v_call: TRBV5-1
cdr3_nt: TGCGCCAGCAGCTCCGGAGGGGGTGGGGCGGGCCGCTACGAGCAGTACTTC
cdr3_aa: CASSSGGGGAGRYEQYF

j_call: TRBJ1-4
clone_size: few
d_call: TRBD1
v_call: TRBV5-1
cdr3_nt: TGCGCCAGCAGCTTGGACGGACAGGGTTCCGGTGAAAAACTGTTTTTT
cdr3_aa: CASSLDGQGSGEKLFF

j_call: TRBJ1-6
clone_size: .
d_call: TRBD1
v_call: TRBV5-4
cdr3_nt: TGTGCCAGCAGCGGGACAGGAGATAGGTCACCCCTCCACTTT
cdr3_aa: CASSGTGDRSPLHF

j_call: TRBJ2-1
clone_size: once
d_call: .
v_call: TRBV7-9
cdr3_nt: TGTGCCAGCAGCTTAGGGGCCAGTGGAGCCTACAATGAGCAGTTCTTC
cdr3_aa: CASSLGASGAYNEQFF

j_call: TRBJ2-7
clone_size: .
d_call: TRBD1
v_call: TRBV19
cdr3_nt: TGTGCCAGTAGTATCGACTCGAGTGGACAGGGGCTTCTCTACGAGCAGTACTTC
cdr3_aa: CASSIDSSGQGLLYEQYF

j_call: TRBJ2-1
clone_size: .
d_call: .
v_call: TRBV19
cdr3_nt: TGTGCCAGTATGACCCTCTACGGGGGCTACAATGAGCAGTTCTTC
cdr3_aa: CASMTLYGGYNEQFF

j_call: TRBJ1-2
clone_size: .
d_call: .
v_call: TRBV2
cdr3_nt: TGTGCCAGCAGTGATGAGGTTAGCTATGGCTACACCTTC
cdr3_aa: CASSDEVSYGYTF

j_call: TRBJ1-2
clone_size: .
d_call: .
v_call: TRBV23-1
cdr3_nt: TGCGCCAGCAGTCAATCGTTTCGCAGGGCCCTAGACTATGGCTACACCTTC
cdr3_aa: CASSQSFRRALDYGYTF

j_call: TRBJ2-7
clone_size: .
d_call: TRBD1
v_call: TRBV30
cdr3_nt: TGTGCCTGGAGACAGGGGGGAACCTACGAGCAGTACTTC
cdr3_aa: CAWRQGGTYEQYF

j_call: TRBJ2-7
clone_size: few
d_call: .
v_call: TRBV6-5
cdr3_nt: TGTGCCAGCAGTTACCAAACCGGGACAAAGTACGAGCAGTACTTC
cdr3_aa: CASSYQTGTKYEQYF

j_call: TRBJ1-5
clone_size: .
d_call: .
v_call: TRBV5-8
cdr3_nt: TGTGCCAGCAGCTTAGTCCCCGATTCCTATAGCAATCAGCCCCAGCATTTT
cdr3_aa: CASSLVPDSYSNQPQHF

j_call: TRBJ1-2
clone_size: .
d_call: TRBD1
v_call: TRBV7-9
cdr3_nt: TGTGCCAGCAGCCCGACGGGACAGTACTATGGCTACACCTTC
cdr3_aa: CASSPTGQYYGYTF

j_call: TRBJ2-1
clone_size: .
d_call: .
v_call: TRBV5-1
cdr3_nt: TGCGCCAGCAGCTTGGTACCCGGGGAACACAATGAGCAGTTCTTC
cdr3_aa: CASSLVPGEHNEQFF

j_call: TRBJ2-5
clone_size: .
d_call: .
v_call: TRBV7-9
cdr3_nt: TGTGCCAGCACCCCCGGGTGGGGAACGCAAGAGACCCAGTACTTC
cdr3_aa: CASTPGWGTQETQYF

j_call: TRBJ1-2
clone_size: .
d_call: .
v_call: TRBV11-2
cdr3_nt: TGTGCCAGCAGGCCCATATATGGCTACACCTTC
cdr3_aa: CASRPIYGYTF

j_call: TRBJ1-2
clone_size: .
d_call: .
v_call: TRBV6-6
cdr3_nt: TGTGCCAGCAGCCGCAACAGGGATGGCTACACCTTC
cdr3_aa: CASSRNRDGYTF

j_call: TRBJ1-1
clone_size: .
d_call: .
v_call: TRBV5-1
cdr3_nt: TGCGCCAGCAGCCTAAATCAGGGTTTGAACACTGAAGCTTTCTTT
cdr3_aa: CASSLNQGLNTEAFF

j_call: TRBJ1-2
clone_size: .
d_call: .
v_call: TRBV30
cdr3_nt: TGTGCCTGGAGGAAGGGGCAAACTAACTATGGCTACACCTTC
cdr3_aa: CAWRKGQTNYGYTF

j_call: TRBJ1-2
clone_size: .
d_call: .
v_call: TRBV6-6
cdr3_nt: TGTGCCAGCAGGGACCTAGTGGAGGGCGGCTACACCTTC
cdr3_aa: CASRDLVEGGYTF